The sequence of this T cell receptor (beta chain) was determined in a study of blood T cell repertoires in COVID-19. Study-level information: Material from acute and convalescent COVID-19 was sourced from the United States, Italy and Spain. Nucleic acid was either cDNA or gDNA, and it came from T cells, B-cell-depleted T cells, or PBMCs.

The CDR3 runs to 14 residues. Germline V CDR1 and CDR2: KGHDR, SFDVKD. V was shortened by 3 bases and J by 0 bases, with 7 bases between the two germline ends. Individuals in the exposed group had encountered a COVID-19 case within 2 weeks preceding study entry. Authors' data handling: Using reference gene primer amplification, nucleated cell counts were estimated. Sequencing used immunoSEQ multiplex PCR; TCRdb keeps in-frame clones, though not all of them. The DNA gave D and trimming, while V, J and clone size come from that table. The data show fewer than 350,000 clones, 75% to 90% seen once. This receptor was obtained from a woman in her 30s who had been exposed to COVID-19. The sequenced material came from PBMCs or T cells enriched from blood (not recorded which). The rearrangement links TRBV24-1 to TRBJ1-1; D possibly corresponds to TRBD1 (6 bases). CDR3 in amino acids: CATSDTGMNTEAFF. CDR3 nucleotides: TGTGCCACCAGTGATACAGGGATGAACACTGAAGCTTTCTTT.